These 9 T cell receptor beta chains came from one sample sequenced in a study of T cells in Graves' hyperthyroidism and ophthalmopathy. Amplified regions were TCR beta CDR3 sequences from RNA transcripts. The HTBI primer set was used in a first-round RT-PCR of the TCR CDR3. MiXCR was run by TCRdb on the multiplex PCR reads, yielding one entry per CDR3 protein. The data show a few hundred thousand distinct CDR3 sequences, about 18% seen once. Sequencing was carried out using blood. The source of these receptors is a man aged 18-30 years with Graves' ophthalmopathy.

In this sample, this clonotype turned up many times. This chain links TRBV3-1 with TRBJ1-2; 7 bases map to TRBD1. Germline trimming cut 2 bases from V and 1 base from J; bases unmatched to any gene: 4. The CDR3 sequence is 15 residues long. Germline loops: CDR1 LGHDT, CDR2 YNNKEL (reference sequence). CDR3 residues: CASSQPGQINYGYTF. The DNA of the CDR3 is TGTGCCAGCAGCCAACCGGGACAGATTAACTATGGCTACACCTTC.

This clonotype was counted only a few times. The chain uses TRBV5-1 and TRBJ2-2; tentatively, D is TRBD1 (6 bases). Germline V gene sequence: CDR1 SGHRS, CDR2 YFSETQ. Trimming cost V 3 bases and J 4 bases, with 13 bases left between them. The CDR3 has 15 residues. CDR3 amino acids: CASSYGPGATGELFF. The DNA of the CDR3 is TGCGCCAGCAGCTACGGGCCAGGGGCCACCGGGGAGCTGTTTTTT. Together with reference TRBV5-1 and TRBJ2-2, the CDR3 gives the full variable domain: KAGVTQTPRYLIKTRGQQVTLSCSPISGHRSVSWYQQTPGQGLQFLFEYFSETQRNKGNFPGRFSGRQFSNSRSEMNVSTLELGDSALYLCASSYGPGATGELFFGEGSRLTVL.

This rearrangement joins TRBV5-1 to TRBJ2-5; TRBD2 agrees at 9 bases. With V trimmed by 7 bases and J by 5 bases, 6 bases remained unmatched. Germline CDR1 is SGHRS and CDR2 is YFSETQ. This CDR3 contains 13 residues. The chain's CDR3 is CASLGGGAETQYF. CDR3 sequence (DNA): TGCGCCAGCCTTGGCGGGGGGGCGGAGACCCAGTACTTC.

This chain's CDR3 is CASSPRGLPGARKETQYF. As DNA, the CDR3 is TGCGCCAGCAGCCCAAGGGGTTTGCCAGGGGCCAGAAAAGAGACCCAGTACTTC. The genes are TRBV4-1 and TRBJ2-5; perhaps TRBD1 as D (6 bases). V lost 4 bases and J lost 3, with 24 bases in between. The CDR3 has 18 amino acids. CDR1 is MGHRA, CDR2 YSYEKL, per germline.

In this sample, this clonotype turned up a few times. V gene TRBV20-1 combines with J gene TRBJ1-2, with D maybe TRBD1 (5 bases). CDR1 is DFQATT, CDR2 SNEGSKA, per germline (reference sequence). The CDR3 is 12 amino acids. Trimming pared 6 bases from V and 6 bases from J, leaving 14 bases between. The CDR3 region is CSAGRQFDGYTF. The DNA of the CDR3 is TGCAGTGCGGGACGCCAGTTCGATGGCTACACCTTC.

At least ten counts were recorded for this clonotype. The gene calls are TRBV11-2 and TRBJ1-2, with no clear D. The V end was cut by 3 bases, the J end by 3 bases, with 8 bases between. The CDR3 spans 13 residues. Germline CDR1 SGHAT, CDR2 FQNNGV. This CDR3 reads CASSFRQYYGYTF. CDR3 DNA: TGTGCCAGCAGCTTTCGGCAGTACTATGGCTACACCTTC.

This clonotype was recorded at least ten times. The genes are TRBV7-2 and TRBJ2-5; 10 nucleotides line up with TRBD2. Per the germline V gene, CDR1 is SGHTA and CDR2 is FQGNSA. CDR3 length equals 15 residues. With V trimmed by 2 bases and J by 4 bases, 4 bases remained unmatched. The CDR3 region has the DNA TGTGCCAGCAGCTTACAGCGGGGGGGCGGAGAGACCCAGTACTTC. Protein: CASSLQRGGGETQYF.

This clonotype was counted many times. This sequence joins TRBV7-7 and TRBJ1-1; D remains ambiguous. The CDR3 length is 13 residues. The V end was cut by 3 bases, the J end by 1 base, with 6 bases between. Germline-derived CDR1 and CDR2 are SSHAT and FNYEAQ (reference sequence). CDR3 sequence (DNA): TGTGCCAGCAGCTTGATCGAGAACACTGAAGCTTTCTTT. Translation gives CASSLIENTEAFF.

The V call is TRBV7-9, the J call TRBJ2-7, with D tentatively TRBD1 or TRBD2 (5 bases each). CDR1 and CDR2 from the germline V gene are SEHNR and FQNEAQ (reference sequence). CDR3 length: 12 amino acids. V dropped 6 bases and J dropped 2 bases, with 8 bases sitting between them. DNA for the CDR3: TGTGCCAGCAGACCGGGGCCCTACGAGCAGTACTTC. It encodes CASRPGPYEQYF.